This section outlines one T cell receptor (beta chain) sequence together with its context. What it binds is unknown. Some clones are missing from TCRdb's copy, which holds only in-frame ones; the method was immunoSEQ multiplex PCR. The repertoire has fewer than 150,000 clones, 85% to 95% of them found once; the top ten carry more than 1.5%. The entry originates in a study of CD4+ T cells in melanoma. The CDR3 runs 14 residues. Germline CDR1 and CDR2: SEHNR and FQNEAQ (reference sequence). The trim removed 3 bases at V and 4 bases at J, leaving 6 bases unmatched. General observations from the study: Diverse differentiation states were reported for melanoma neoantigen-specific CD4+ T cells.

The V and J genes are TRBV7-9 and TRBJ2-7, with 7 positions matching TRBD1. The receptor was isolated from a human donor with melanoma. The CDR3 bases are TGTGCCAGCAGCTTGCAGGGACAGTTATACGAGCAGTACTTC. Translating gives CASSLQGQLYEQYF. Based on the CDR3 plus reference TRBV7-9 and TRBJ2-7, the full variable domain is DTGVSQNPRHKITKRGQNVTFRCDPISEHNRLYWYRQTLGQGPEFLTYFQNEAQLEKSRLLSDRFSAERPKGSFSTLEIQRTEQGDSAMYLCASSLQGQLYEQYFGPGTRLTVT.